A selection of T cell receptor beta chains follows, all from one sample in a study of molecular identifiers for immune sequencing clone quantification. TCRdb processed the PCR reads anew with MiXCR; each CDR3 protein has one entry. The table lists 85,000 to 130,000 distinct CDR3 sequences, around a third of them singletons. The material sequenced was naive CD8+ T cells from blood, with Jurkat cell RNA spiked in. The receptors shown here come from a human donor in good health. Some libraries in this study had Jurkat cell RNA spiked in. CDR3s include the opening cysteine and the closing phenylalanine or tryptophan. The D gene is left open where the match is weak. The size entry is marked missing in some rows and otherwise reads once, few, many or a size class.

CDR3 protein,CDR3 DNA,D gene,J gene,clone size,V gene
CASSQDGGAEAIF,TGCGCCAGCAGCCAAGATGGGGGGGCTGAAGCTATCTTT,.,TRBJ1-1,.,TRBV4-3
CASSLGPPGGEQYF,TGTGCCAGCAGCTTAGGACCCCCCGGGGGCGAGCAGTACTTC,.,TRBJ2-7,few,TRBV7-2
CSASPTGGGTEAFF,TGCAGTGCTAGCCCGACAGGGGGCGGGACTGAAGCTTTCTTT,TRBD1,TRBJ1-1,many,TRBV20-1
CASSSTRGLAGTATSYEQYF,TGTGCCAGCAGTTCGACTAGGGGACTTGCGGGAACCGCAACCAGCTACGAGCAGTACTTC,.,TRBJ2-7,.,TRBV28
CASSFGVALYEQYF,TGTGCCAGCAGCTTTGGGGTCGCCCTCTACGAGCAGTACTTC,.,TRBJ2-7,.,TRBV5-6
CASSPFGQVKGDEQFF,TGTGCCAGCAGCCCATTCGGACAGGTTAAAGGGGATGAGCAGTTCTTC,TRBD1,TRBJ2-1,.,TRBV7-9
CASSPMGFLSYEQYF,TGTGCCAGCAGCCCGATGGGATTCCTCTCCTACGAGCAGTACTTC,.,TRBJ2-7,few,TRBV7-6
CASSAGRSEQYF,TGTGCCAGCAGTGCGGGAAGGAGCGAGCAGTACTTC,.,TRBJ2-7,few,TRBV6-1
CASRQLQETQYF,TGTGCCAGCAGGCAGCTCCAAGAGACCCAGTACTTC,.,TRBJ2-5,.,TRBV12-3/TRBV12-4
CASRGRNYGYTF,TGTGCCAGCAGGGGACGGAACTATGGCTACACCTTC,.,TRBJ1-2,.,TRBV9
CASSPIGQGEYEQYF,TGTGCCAGCAGCCCAATCGGACAGGGGGAATACGAGCAGTACTTC,TRBD1,TRBJ2-7,few,TRBV28